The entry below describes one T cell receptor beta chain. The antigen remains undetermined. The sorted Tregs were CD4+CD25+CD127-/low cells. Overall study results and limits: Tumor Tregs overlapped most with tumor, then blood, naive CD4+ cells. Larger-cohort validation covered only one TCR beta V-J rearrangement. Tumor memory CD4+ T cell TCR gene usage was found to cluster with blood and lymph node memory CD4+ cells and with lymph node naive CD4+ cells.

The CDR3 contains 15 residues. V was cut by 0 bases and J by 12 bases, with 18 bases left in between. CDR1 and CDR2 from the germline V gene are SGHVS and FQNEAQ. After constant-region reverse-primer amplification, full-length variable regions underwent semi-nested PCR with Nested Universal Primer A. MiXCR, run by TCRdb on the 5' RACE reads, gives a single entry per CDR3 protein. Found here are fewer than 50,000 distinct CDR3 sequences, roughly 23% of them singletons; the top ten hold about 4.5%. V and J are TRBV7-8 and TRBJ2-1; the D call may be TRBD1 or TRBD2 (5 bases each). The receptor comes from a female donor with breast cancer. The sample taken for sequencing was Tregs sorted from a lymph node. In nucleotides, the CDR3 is TGTGCCAGCAGCTTAGCCTCTAACACGGGACGTACGCAGTTCTTC. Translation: CASSLASNTGRTQFF.